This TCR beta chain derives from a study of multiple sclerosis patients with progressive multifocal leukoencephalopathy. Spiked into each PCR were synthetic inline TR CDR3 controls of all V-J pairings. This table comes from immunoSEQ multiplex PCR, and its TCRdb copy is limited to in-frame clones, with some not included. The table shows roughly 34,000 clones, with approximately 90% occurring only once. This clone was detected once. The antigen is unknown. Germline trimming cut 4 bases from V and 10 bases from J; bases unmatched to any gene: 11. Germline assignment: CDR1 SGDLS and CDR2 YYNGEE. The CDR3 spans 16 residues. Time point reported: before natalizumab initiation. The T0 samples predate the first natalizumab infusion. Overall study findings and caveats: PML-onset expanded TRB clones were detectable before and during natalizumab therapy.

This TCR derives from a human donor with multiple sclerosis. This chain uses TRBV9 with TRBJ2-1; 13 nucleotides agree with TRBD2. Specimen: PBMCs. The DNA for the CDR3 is TGTGCCAGCAGCAACGCGGGACTAGCGGGAAAAGGGGAGCAGTTCTTC. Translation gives CASSNAGLAGKGEQFF.